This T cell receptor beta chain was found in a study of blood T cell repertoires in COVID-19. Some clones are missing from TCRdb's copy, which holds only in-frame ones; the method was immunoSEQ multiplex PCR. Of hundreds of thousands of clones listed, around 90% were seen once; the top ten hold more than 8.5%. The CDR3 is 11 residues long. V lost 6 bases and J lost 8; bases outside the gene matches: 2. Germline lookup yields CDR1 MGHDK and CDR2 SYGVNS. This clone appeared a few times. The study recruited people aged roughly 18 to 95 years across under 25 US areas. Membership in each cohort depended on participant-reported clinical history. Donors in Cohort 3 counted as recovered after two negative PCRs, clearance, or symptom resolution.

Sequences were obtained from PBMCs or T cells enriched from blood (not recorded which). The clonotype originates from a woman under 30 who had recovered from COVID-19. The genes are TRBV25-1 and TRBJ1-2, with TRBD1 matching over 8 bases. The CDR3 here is CASRTGAGYTF. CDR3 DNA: TGTGCCAGCAGGACAGGGGCCGGCTACACCTTC.